These 25 T cell receptor beta chains were sequenced from one sample in a study of vaccination effects on CD4 cells after COVID-19. Antigen-specific CD4+ T cells were expanded with viral peptide pools in the ViraFEST assay before sequencing. Culturing for around ten days preceded CD4+ T cell isolation. BNT162b2 vaccine or mRNA-1273 vaccine was given to participants in two doses. Some clones are missing from TCRdb's copy, which holds only in-frame ones; the method was immunoSEQ multiplex PCR. The table has about 24,000 clones, around 70% seen once. For these receptors, no antigen is known. Sequencing was performed on CD4+ T cells from PBMCs cultured with SARS-CoV-2 spike peptides, taken after COVID-19 vaccination. The receptors shown here come from a human donor who received a COVID-19 vaccine.

The chain uses TRBV15 and TRBJ2-5; a weak D match, TRBD2 (5 bases). The V gene lost 1 base and the J gene lost 1 base, with 7 bases spanning the gap. Looked up from germline, CDR1 is LNHNV and CDR2 is YYDKDF (reference sequence). The CDR3 totals 14 residues. The CDR3 loop is CATSRGLAQETQYF. The CDR3 region has the DNA TGTGCCACCAGCAGAGGGCTAGCCCAAGAGACCCAGTACTTC.

The chain combines TRBV5-1 with TRBJ2-1; 12 bases are a match to TRBD2. This CDR3 has 15 amino acids. Germline V gene lookup returns CDR1 SGHRS and CDR2 YFSETQ. The V and J ends lost 3 bases and 7 bases, in that order; junction bases with no gene match: 5. The CDR3 here is CASSSGLAGTNEQFF. Written as DNA, the CDR3 is TGCGCCAGCAGCTCCGGACTAGCGGGAACGAATGAGCAGTTCTTC.

The chain employs TRBV9 and TRBJ2-1; 12 bases match TRBD2. The length of the CDR3 is 15 residues. The junction had 3 bases not matched to a gene; V was cut back by 2 bases and J by 6 bases. Germline-derived CDR1 and CDR2 are SGDLS and YYNGEE. CDR3 nucleotide sequence: TGTGCCAGCAGCGTGTCTAGCGGGAGGGCCAATGAGCAGTTCTTC. As protein: CASSVSSGRANEQFF.

The CDR3 DNA reads as TGCAGTGCTAGTAGGCAGGTAAGCACTGAAGCTTTCTTT. Encoded protein: CSASRQVSTEAFF. This chain uses TRBV20-1 with TRBJ1-1, with D hard to call. V lost 3 bases to trimming and J lost 4 bases, with 12 bases between them. The CDR3 extends over 13 amino acids. CDR1 is DFQATT, CDR2 SNEGSKA, per germline (reference sequence).

This sequence joins TRBV6-1 and TRBJ2-5; a possible D gene is TRBD2 (7 bases). The CDR3 spans 15 residues. CDR1 MNHNS and CDR2 SASEGT come from the germline V gene. The ends were cut back, 0 bases at V and 5 bases at J, with 13 bases in the middle. The CDR3 region has the DNA TGTGCCAGCAGTGAAGCCGGGGGGACATTTGAGACCCAGTACTTC. As protein: CASSEAGGTFETQYF.

This chain joins TRBV5-1 and TRBJ2-7; 14 positions match TRBD2. With 3 bases clipped from V and 0 bases from J, the junction kept 8 bases outside the gene matches. Looked up from germline, CDR1 is SGHRS and CDR2 is YFSETQ. CDR3 length: 18 residues. CDR3 coding DNA: TGCGCCAGCAGCTACTCCTCCGGGACTAGCGGGAGCTCCTACGAGCAGTACTTC. Its translation is CASSYSSGTSGSSYEQYF.

The chain joins TRBV6-6 to TRBJ2-7, with D uncertain. The ends were cut back, 2 bases at V and 0 bases at J, with 11 bases in the middle. Germline V gives CDR1 MNHNY, CDR2 SVGAGI (reference sequence). The CDR3 consists of 15 residues. The CDR3 coding sequence is TGTGCCAGCAGTTACCCTGAGAGGAGCTCCTACGAGCAGTACTTC. This codes for CASSYPERSSYEQYF.

This clone has a handful of counts. A junction end diverges from the germline sequence, so it may reflect a read error. This chain links TRBV6-1 with TRBJ2-4; 8 bases are a match to TRBD1. There are 14 residues in the CDR3. Germline values: CDR1 MNHNS, CDR2 SASEGT. This chain's CDR3 is CASREGTGKNIQYF. In DNA, the CDR3 is TGTGCCAGCAGGGAAGGGACAGGCAAAAACATTCAGTACTTC.

This clone turned up a few times. The chain is built from TRBV2 and TRBJ1-2; TRBD1 matches 7 bases. Germline lookup yields CDR1 SNHLY and CDR2 FYNNEI. The CDR3 has 13 amino acids. After removal of 6 bases from V and 4 bases from J, the junction contained 5 bases not matched to a gene. The chain's CDR3 is CASRTGRSYGYTF. CDR3 coding DNA: TGTGCCAGCAGGACAGGGCGATCCTATGGCTACACCTTC.

V gene TRBV19 combines with J gene TRBJ2-2; D is ambiguous. CDR1 LNHDA and CDR2 SQIVND come from the germline V gene (reference sequence). The CDR3 covers 15 residues. CDR3 DNA: TGTGCAAGAAGAGTCCCGGCAGGGAACACCGGGGAGCTGTTTTTT. Residues: CARRVPAGNTGELFF.

The V gene is TRBV24-1, the J gene TRBJ2-1, with 8 bases matching TRBD2. The CDR3 covers 14 residues. The germline V gene has CDR1 KGHDR and CDR2 SFDVKD. Trimming at V came to 6 bases and at J to 7 bases, leaving 7 bases not matched to a gene. For the CDR3, the DNA is TGTGCCACCAGTTTGGGCGGGAGGAGTAATGAGCAGTTCTTC. This encodes CATSLGGRSNEQFF.

The chain links TRBV18 to TRBJ1-6; tentative D call: TRBD1 (5 bases). The V end lost 2 bases, the J end lost 8 bases, and 13 bases lay between the germline ends. In germline, CDR1 is KGHSH, CDR2 LQKENI. The CDR3 covers 15 residues. The CDR3: CASSPNGAGYSPLHF. As DNA, the CDR3 is TGTGCCAGCTCACCAAATGGGGCTGGCTATTCACCCCTCCACTTT.

The CDR3 DNA sequence: TGCAGCGTTGGGTACAGGCTGAACACTGAAGCTTTCTTT. It specifies CSVGYRLNTEAFF. This chain connects TRBV29-1 to TRBJ1-1, with D tentatively TRBD1 (5 bases). Between the trimmed V and J ends, which lost 4 bases and 0 bases, there was a span of 9 bases. Looked up from germline, CDR1 is SQVTM and CDR2 is ANQGSEA. The CDR3 has 13 residues.

The gene calls are TRBV6-6 and TRBJ2-7; D uncertain. CDR3 length: 14 amino acids. Trimming took 5 bases from V and 4 from J, leaving 15 bases between them. The germline V gene has CDR1 MNHNY and CDR2 SVGAGI (reference sequence). CDR3 amino acids: CASSPRGRDYEQYF. In DNA, the CDR3 is TGTGCCAGCAGTCCTCGCGGTAGGGATTACGAGCAGTACTTC.

The rearrangement uses TRBV9 and TRBJ1-5; no firm D call. V was trimmed by 0 bases and J by 5 bases, leaving 12 bases between them. CDR1 and CDR2 (germline): SGDLS, YYNGEE. The CDR3 is 15 amino acids. The CDR3 reads CASSVGAAYYQPQHF. CDR3 DNA sequence: TGTGCCAGCAGCGTAGGGGCAGCCTACTATCAGCCCCAGCATTTT.

The chain is built from TRBV4-2 and TRBJ2-7, with a tentative D call TRBD2 (6 bases). Germline CDR1 reads LGHNA; CDR2 reads YNFKEQ. The CDR3 runs to 16 residues. V lost 1 base, J lost 0 bases, and 13 bases lay in between. CDR3: CASSQGSGPDSYEQYF. The CDR3 coding sequence is TGTGCCAGCAGCCAAGGAAGCGGGCCGGACTCCTACGAGCAGTACTTC.

This sequence joins TRBV12-3 or TRBV12-4 and TRBJ1-5; D is undetermined. The CDR3 length is 13 residues. Trimming shortened V by 5 bases and J by 0 bases, and 5 bases separated the two germline ends. The CDR3 DNA reads TGTGCCAGCAGTCTTAATAGCAATCAGCCCCAGCATTTT. Its protein is CASSLNSNQPQHF.

The chain links TRBV18 to TRBJ1-4; the match to TRBD1 covers 7 bases. The CDR3 extends over 13 amino acids. Germline V gene sequence: CDR1 KGHSH, CDR2 LQKENI. V gave up 6 bases and J gave up 8 bases; unmatched junction bases: 6. CDR3 protein: CASSRDRGEKLFF. Written as DNA, the CDR3 is TGTGCCAGCTCCCGGGACAGAGGGGAAAAACTGTTTTTT.

This sequence joins TRBV14 and TRBJ2-1, with TRBD2 as a possible D gene (6 bases). CDR1 SGHDN and CDR2 FVKESK come from the germline V gene. Trimming removed 3 bases from V and 8 bases from J, with 29 bases in between. The CDR3 sequence is 19 residues long. In nucleotides, the CDR3 is TGTGCCAGCAGCCACAATCCGGCGGCAATCGGGAGTAAGGCGTATGAGCAGTTCTTC. Translated: CASSHNPAAIGSKAYEQFF.

This sequence joins TRBV2 and TRBJ2-3; no clear D gene. The germline V gene has CDR1 SNHLY and CDR2 FYNNEI. With 4 bases removed from V and 6 bases from J, the gap between germline ends came to 11 bases. This CDR3 spans 13 amino acids. The CDR3 here is CASSVSRTDTQYF. The CDR3 DNA reads as TGTGCCAGCAGTGTGTCCAGAACGGATACGCAGTATTTT.

V gene TRBV5-1 combines with J gene TRBJ1-2; D is ambiguous. Germline V gene sequence: CDR1 SGHRS, CDR2 YFSETQ. Deletions cut 4 bases from V and 8 bases from J, with 12 bases between. The CDR3 has 12 amino acids. CDR3 region: CASSEVGSGYTF. CDR3 coding DNA: TGCGCCAGCAGCGAGGTTGGGTCGGGCTACACCTTC.

The chain joins TRBV29-1 to TRBJ2-7; no clear D gene. The CDR3 consists of 13 residues. The V end was cut by 6 bases, the J end by 5 bases, with 17 bases between. CDR1 is SQVTM, CDR2 ANQGSEA, per germline. CDR3 loop: CSVSGVMANEQYF. The DNA of the CDR3 is TGCAGCGTGTCCGGCGTTATGGCTAACGAGCAGTACTTC.

The V call is TRBV7-8, the J call TRBJ1-3; a weak D match, TRBD1 (5 bases). The CDR3 has 16 amino acids. The germline CDR1 and CDR2 sequences are SGHVS and FQNEAQ. V was pared by 5 bases and J by 0 bases, with 14 bases between. CDR3 DNA sequence: TGTGCCAGCAGCAGAGGGACGGAGAGCTCTGGAAACACCATATATTTT. This encodes CASSRGTESSGNTIYF.

The chain links TRBV4-2 to TRBJ1-2; D possibly corresponds to TRBD1 (5 bases). The CDR3 extends over 14 amino acids. Germline loops: CDR1 LGHNA, CDR2 YNFKEQ. V dropped 0 bases and J dropped 7 bases, with 12 bases sitting between them. The CDR3, as DNA: TGTGCCAGCAGCCAAGATATTCAGGGCGGTGGCTACACCTTC. Protein: CASSQDIQGGGYTF.

This chain uses TRBV6-2 or TRBV6-3 with TRBJ1-1; D gene ambiguous. CDR3 length: 12 amino acids. Looked up from germline, CDR1 is MNHEY and CDR2 is SVGEGT. Trimming cost V 5 bases and J 6 bases, with 10 bases left between them. The CDR3 region has the DNA TGTGCCAGCAGTCCCGCGGGCTCTGAAGCTTTCTTT. It yields the protein CASSPAGSEAFF.